The source of this T cell receptor (beta chain) is a study of response to subunit inactivated influenza vaccine. Findings and caveats of the study: The authors put forward the suggestion that each seasonal influenza vaccination may bring in only a limited number of new T cells.

Trimming took 1 base from V and 5 from J, leaving 13 bases between them. Germline V gene sequence: CDR1 SGHRS, CDR2 YFSETQ. CDR3 size: 14 residues. With regard to this clonotype: Its antigen is still unknown.

TCRdb independently ran MiXCR on the RT-PCR reads; one entry per CDR3 protein. The profile shows 700,000 to 900,000 distinct CDR3 sequences, about 20% of them singletons. The sequencing here drew on PBMCs from blood, taken 4 to 6 days after vaccination. This chain uses TRBV5-1 with TRBJ2-7; D not certain. The sequence was collected from a man aged 50-59 years who received an inactivated influenza vaccine. CDR3 sequence reads: CASSLSGNTNEQYF. As DNA, the CDR3 is TGCGCCAGCAGCTTGTCCGGTAATACTAACGAGCAGTACTTC.